Sequencing of this T cell receptor beta chain was carried out in a study of Graves' ophthalmopathy and Graves' hyperthyroidism. Background on the study: Peripheral blood samples were taken at initial diagnosis, before any treatment.

The V gene's germline CDR1 is DFQATT and CDR2 SNEGSKA (reference sequence). This CDR3 has 14 amino acids. The V gene end was trimmed by 5 bases and the J gene end by 0 bases; junction bases not matched to a gene: 3. This clonotype appeared many times. The antigen is unknown. The TCR beta CDR3 regions underwent amplification from RNA transcripts. HTBI-primed RT-PCR formed the first round, and a multiplex PCR formed the second. TCRdb processed the multiplex PCR reads anew with MiXCR; each CDR3 protein has one entry. The sample has roughly 500,000 distinct CDR3 sequences, roughly 14% seen once. Overall study results and limits: Also, most clonotypes expanded in the thyroid above 0.001 frequency appeared in blood.

Clinicians made diagnoses from clinical symptoms, serum thyroxine, TRAb, thyroid ultrasound and orbital computed tomography. This TCR was recovered from a woman in her 30s with Graves' ophthalmopathy. The gene calls are TRBV20-1 and TRBJ1-1; 10 bases match TRBD1. The sample taken for sequencing was blood. Here the CDR3 reads CSAGQGVMNTEAFF. CDR3 nucleotide sequence: TGCAGTGCTGGACAGGGGGTGATGAACACTGAAGCTTTCTTT.